These 15 T cell receptor beta chains share one sample of origin, sequenced in a study of regulatory T cells in long-lasting Graves disease. Noted time point: newly diagnosed GD, antithyroid drugs for less than 3 months. PBMC-extracted RNA yielded the TCR library. Combining iRepertoire HTBI primers with Arm-PCR of CDR3 regions, the authors built TCR beta libraries. Via MiXCR, TCRdb re-called the multiplex PCR reads, giving one row per CDR3 protein. The sample has approximately 440,000 distinct CDR3 sequences; around 15% are singletons. These data were likewise used in another study, on T cells in Graves' hyperthyroidism and ophthalmopathy.

Here the sequenced sample was peripheral blood mononuclear cells (PBMCs), taken at new diagnosis, from a patient treated with antithyroid drugs. All receptors derive from a man aged 40-55 years with Graves disease.

This clonotype was detected a few times. This chain joins TRBV5-6 and TRBJ2-2, with TRBD1 identical over 7 bases. J lost 2 bases, V lost 3 bases, and 7 bases had no gene match. Germline loops: CDR1 SGHDT, CDR2 YYEEEE. This CDR3 contains 16 residues. The CDR3 DNA reads as TGTGCCAGCAGCTCCGGGACAGTGGTAAACACCGGGGAGCTGTTTTTT. Amino acid sequence: CASSSGTVVNTGELFF.

This clonotype came up a few times. J is TRBJ2-1 and V is TRBV7-9; no firm D call. Germline lookup yields CDR1 SEHNR and CDR2 FQNEAQ (reference sequence). V dropped 0 bases and J dropped 5 bases, with 11 bases sitting between them. The CDR3 has 15 residues. Here the CDR3 reads CASSLAKTQHNEQFF. The CDR3 nucleotides read TGTGCCAGCAGCTTAGCCAAGACCCAGCACAATGAGCAGTTCTTC.

This clonotype was counted at least ten times. This CDR3 is CASSQRTSENTGELFF. For the CDR3, the DNA is TGTGCCAGCAGCCAACGGACTAGCGAGAACACCGGGGAGCTGTTTTTT. The chain carries TRBV11-3 and TRBJ2-2, with TRBD2 identical over 9 bases. V gave up 5 bases and J gave up 1 base; unmatched junction bases: 5. The CDR3 extends over 16 amino acids. Germline V gene sequence: CDR1 SGHNT, CDR2 YENEEA.

The table lists this clonotype with a few counts. The J gene is TRBJ1-5, the V gene TRBV12-3 or TRBV12-4; D gene uncertain. Trimming took 6 bases from V and 5 from J, leaving 8 bases between them. The CDR3 has 12 amino acids. CDR3 sequence reads: CASRPPDQPQHF. The CDR3 bases are TGTGCCAGCAGACCCCCTGATCAGCCCCAGCATTTT.

This clonotype was seen ten or more times. J is TRBJ2-7 and V is TRBV4-1, with 8 positions matching TRBD1. The germline CDR1 and CDR2 sequences are MGHRA and YSYEKL. The CDR3 loop spans 15 amino acids. V lost 4 bases to trimming and J lost 3 bases; unmatched junction nucleotides: 8. The CDR3 region is CASSLPGTGNYEQYF. CDR3 sequence (DNA): TGCGCCAGCAGCCTCCCAGGGACAGGTAACTACGAGCAGTACTTC.

The chain has TRBV19 and TRBJ2-1; maybe TRBD2 (5 bases). The CDR3 length is 14 residues. The germline V gene has CDR1 LNHDA and CDR2 SQIVND (reference sequence). V lost 4 bases, J lost 6 bases, and 13 bases lay in between. CDR3 bases: TGTGCCAGTAGTAAAAGTCCGGGGAGCAATGAGCAGTTCTTC. Amino acids: CASSKSPGSNEQFF.

This clonotype was picked up many times. The chain couples TRBV2 to TRBJ1-1; D is perhaps TRBD1 (6 bases). Looked up from germline, CDR1 is SNHLY and CDR2 is FYNNEI. V dropped 6 bases and J dropped 1 base, with 12 bases sitting between them. This CDR3 comprises 14 residues. This chain's CDR3 is CASRRGTSNTEAFF. As DNA, the CDR3 is TGTGCCAGCAGGAGGGGGACCTCGAACACTGAAGCTTTCTTT.

This clonotype was counted a single time. V gene TRBV19 combines with J gene TRBJ1-5, with D unresolved. Germline lookup yields CDR1 LNHDA and CDR2 SQIVND (reference sequence). The germline V and J ends were trimmed by 3 bases and 6 bases, with 9 bases remaining between them. The CDR3 is 13 amino acids. CDR3 region: CASSIEGSQPQHF. The CDR3 nucleotides are TGTGCCAGTAGTATCGAGGGCTCTCAGCCCCAGCATTTT. The complete variable domain, with remaining parts taken from reference TRBV19 and TRBJ1-5, reads DGGITQSPKYLFRKEGQNVTLSCEQNLNHDAMYWYRQDPGQGLRLIYYSQIVNDFQKGDIAEGYSVSREKKESFPLTVTSAQKNPTAFYLCASSIEGSQPQHFGDGTRLSIL.

This clonotype has ten or more counts. The V call is TRBV15, the J call TRBJ1-1, with a tentative D call TRBD1 (6 bases). This CDR3 region has 15 residues. Trimming took off 0 bases at V and 4 bases at J, with 12 bases between the two ends. Per the germline V gene, CDR1 is LNHNV and CDR2 is YYDKDF (reference sequence). The CDR3 DNA reads as TGTGCCACCAGCAGAGAACAGGGAAAAGGCACTGAAGCTTTCTTT. This sequence encodes CATSREQGKGTEAFF.

This clonotype was counted at least ten times. The chain combines TRBV20-1 with TRBJ2-3; 7 bases map to TRBD2. The junction had 10 bases not matched to a gene; V was cut back by 0 bases and J by 4 bases. CDR1 is DFQATT, CDR2 SNEGSKA, per germline (reference sequence). There are 16 residues in the CDR3. The CDR3 loop is CSARDVRGEGADTQYF. As DNA, the CDR3 is TGCAGTGCTAGAGATGTGCGCGGGGAGGGCGCAGATACGCAGTATTTT.

This sequence joins TRBV29-1 and TRBJ2-2, with 7 bases identical to TRBD2. Unmatched junction bases numbered 6, after V lost 3 bases and J lost 5 bases. The CDR3 consists of 14 residues. Germline V gene sequence: CDR1 SQVTM, CDR2 ANQGSEA. Here the CDR3 DNA reads TGCAGCGTTGATCAGGCGGGAGTGACCGGGGAGCTGTTTTTT. It codes for CSVDQAGVTGELFF.

This clonotype was observed at least ten times. V gene TRBV2 combines with J gene TRBJ2-5; possibly TRBD1 for D (6 bases). CDR1 is SNHLY and CDR2 is FYNNEI in the germline V gene. This CDR3 has 16 residues. V shed 3 bases and J shed 3 bases, with 17 bases lying between them. The CDR3: CASSDRGRATKETQYF. The CDR3, as DNA: TGTGCCAGCAGTGACAGGGGCAGGGCAACGAAAGAGACCCAGTACTTC.

Many counts were recorded for this clonotype. The V call is TRBV11-2, the J call TRBJ2-7; D is perhaps TRBD1 (6 bases). Trimming shortened V by 2 bases and J by 7 bases, and 18 bases separated the two germline ends. The CDR3 spans 15 residues. Germline-derived CDR1 and CDR2 are SGHAT and FQNNGV. CDR3 DNA: TGTGCCAGCAGCTTAACACCTGACAGGTGGGAAGAGCAGTACTTC. Its protein is CASSLTPDRWEEQYF.

This clonotype has at least ten counts. The V and J genes are TRBV28 and TRBJ1-2, with TRBD1 matching over 9 bases. Unmatched junction bases numbered 10, after V lost 3 bases and J lost 8 bases. Germline CDR1 reads MDHEN; CDR2 reads SYDVKM. The CDR3 is made up of 15 amino acids. The CDR3 DNA sequence: TGTGCCAGCAGTTTGGGGCGGGGGACAGGGAAGGGCTACACCTTC. It translates to CASSLGRGTGKGYTF.

This clonotype has ten or more counts. This rearrangement joins TRBV28 to TRBJ1-1; no reliable D call. The germline gives CDR1 MDHEN, CDR2 SYDVKM. The V end was cut by 2 bases, the J end by 0 bases, with 13 bases between. The CDR3 extends over 16 amino acids. The CDR3 loop is CASSLGSGPMNTEAFF. CDR3 in DNA: TGTGCCAGCAGTTTAGGGTCCGGACCGATGAACACTGAAGCTTTCTTT.